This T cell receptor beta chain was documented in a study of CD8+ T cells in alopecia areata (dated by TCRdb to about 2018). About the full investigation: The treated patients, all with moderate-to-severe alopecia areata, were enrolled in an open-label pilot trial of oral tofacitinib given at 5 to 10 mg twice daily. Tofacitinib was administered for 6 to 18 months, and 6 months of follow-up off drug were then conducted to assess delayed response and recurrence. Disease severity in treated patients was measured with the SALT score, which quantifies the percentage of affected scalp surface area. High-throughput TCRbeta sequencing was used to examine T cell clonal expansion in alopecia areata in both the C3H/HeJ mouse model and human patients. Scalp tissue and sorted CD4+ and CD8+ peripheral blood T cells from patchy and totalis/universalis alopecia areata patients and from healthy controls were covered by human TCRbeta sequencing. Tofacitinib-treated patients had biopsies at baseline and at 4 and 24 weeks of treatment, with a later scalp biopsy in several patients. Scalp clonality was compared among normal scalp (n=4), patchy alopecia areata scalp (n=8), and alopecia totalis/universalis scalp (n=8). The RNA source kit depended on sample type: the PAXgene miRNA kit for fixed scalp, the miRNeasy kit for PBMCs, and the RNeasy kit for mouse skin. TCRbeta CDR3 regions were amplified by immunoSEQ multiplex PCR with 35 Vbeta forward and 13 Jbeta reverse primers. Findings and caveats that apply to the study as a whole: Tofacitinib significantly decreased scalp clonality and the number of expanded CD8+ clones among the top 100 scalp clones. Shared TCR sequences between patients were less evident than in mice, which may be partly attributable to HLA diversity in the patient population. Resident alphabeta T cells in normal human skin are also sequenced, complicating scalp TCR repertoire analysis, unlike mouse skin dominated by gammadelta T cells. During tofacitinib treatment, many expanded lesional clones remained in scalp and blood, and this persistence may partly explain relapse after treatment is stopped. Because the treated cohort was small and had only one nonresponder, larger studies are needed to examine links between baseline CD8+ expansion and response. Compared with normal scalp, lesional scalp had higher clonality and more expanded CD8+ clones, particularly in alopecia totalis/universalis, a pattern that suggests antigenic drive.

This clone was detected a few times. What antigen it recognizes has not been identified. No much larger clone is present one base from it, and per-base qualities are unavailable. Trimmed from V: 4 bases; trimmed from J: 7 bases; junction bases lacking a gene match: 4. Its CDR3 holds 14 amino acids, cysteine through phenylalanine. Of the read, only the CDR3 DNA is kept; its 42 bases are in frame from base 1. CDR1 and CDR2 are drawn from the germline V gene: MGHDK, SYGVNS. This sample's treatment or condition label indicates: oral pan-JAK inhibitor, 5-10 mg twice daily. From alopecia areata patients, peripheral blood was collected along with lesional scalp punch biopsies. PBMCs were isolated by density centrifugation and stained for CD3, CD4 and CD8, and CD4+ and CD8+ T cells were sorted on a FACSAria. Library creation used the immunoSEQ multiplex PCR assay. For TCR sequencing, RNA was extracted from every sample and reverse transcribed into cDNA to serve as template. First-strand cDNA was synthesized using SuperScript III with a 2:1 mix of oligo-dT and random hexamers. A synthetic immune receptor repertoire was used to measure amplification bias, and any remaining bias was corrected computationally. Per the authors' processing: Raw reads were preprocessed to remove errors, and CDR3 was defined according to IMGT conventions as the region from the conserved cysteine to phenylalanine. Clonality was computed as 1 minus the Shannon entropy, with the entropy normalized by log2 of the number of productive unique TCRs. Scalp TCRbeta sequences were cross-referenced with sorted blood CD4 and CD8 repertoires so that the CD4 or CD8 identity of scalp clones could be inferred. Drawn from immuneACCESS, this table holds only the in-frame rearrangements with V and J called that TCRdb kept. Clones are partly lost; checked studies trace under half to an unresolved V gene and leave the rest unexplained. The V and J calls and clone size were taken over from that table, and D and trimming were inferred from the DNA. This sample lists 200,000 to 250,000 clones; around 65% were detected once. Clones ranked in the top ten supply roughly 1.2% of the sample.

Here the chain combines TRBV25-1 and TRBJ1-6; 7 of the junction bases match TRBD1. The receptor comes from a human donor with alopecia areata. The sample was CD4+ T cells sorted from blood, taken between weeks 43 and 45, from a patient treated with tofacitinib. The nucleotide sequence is TGTGCCAGCAGTGTGAACAGGGGAAATTCACCCCTCCACTTT. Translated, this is CASSVNRGNSPLHF.